The 23 T cell receptor beta chains given below trace back to one sample, sequenced in a study of shared clonotypes between healthy human individuals. Repertoires were generated with immunoSEQ multiplex PCR, while TCRdb's copy carries only in-frame clones and drops some. The sample lists 2 million to 2.5 million clones; 93% were seen once. The material sequenced was naive CD4+ T cells from PBMCs. Subset meaning: CD45RA+ positively selected. Receptors originate from a man aged 18 to 29 in good health. Some clones in this sample may be carry-over from other donors' samples.

The gene calls are TRBV5-1 and TRBJ1-1; D ambiguous. V was pared by 0 bases and J by 5 bases, with 11 bases between. Germline CDR1 reads SGHRS; CDR2 reads YFSETQ. This CDR3 contains 14 residues. The chain's CDR3 is CASSLGLGRTEAFF. For the CDR3, the DNA is TGCGCCAGCAGCTTGGGTTTGGGGAGGACTGAAGCTTTCTTT.

Comments on this clone: Other DNA sequences in this sample translate to the same CDR3. The chain has TRBV28 and TRBJ1-2; D not resolved. CDR3 length equals 12 residues. With 7 bases removed from V and 5 bases from J, the gap between germline ends came to 11 bases. Germline CDR1 MDHEN, CDR2 SYDVKM. As DNA, the CDR3 is TGTGCCAGCACCCCCCAGACGTATGGCTACACCTTC. Translation: CASTPQTYGYTF.

The genes are TRBV28 and TRBJ2-5; D is undetermined. Trimming shortened V by 8 bases and J by 7 bases, and 20 bases separated the two germline ends. This CDR3 contains 14 residues. The germline V gene has CDR1 MDHEN and CDR2 SYDVKM. Here the CDR3 reads CASCQQSSFGTQYF. In DNA form, the CDR3 reads TGTGCCAGCTGCCAGCAATCTAGTTTCGGGACCCAGTACTTC.

The rearrangement joins TRBV5-1 to TRBJ2-5; D gene uncertain. Germline values: CDR1 SGHRS, CDR2 YFSETQ. The CDR3 is 15 residues long. V was trimmed by 0 bases and J by 5 bases, leaving 14 bases between them. The CDR3 loop is CASSLVSAQEETQYF. Here the CDR3 DNA reads TGCGCCAGCAGCTTGGTTTCGGCGCAGGAGGAGACCCAGTACTTC.

The rearrangement uses TRBV5-1 and TRBJ1-4; 9 bases are shared with TRBD1. V was pared by 2 bases and J by 2 bases, with 13 bases of the junction left unmatched. The germline CDR1 and CDR2 sequences are SGHRS and YFSETQ. This CDR3 spans 19 amino acids. CDR3 coding DNA: TGCGCCAGCAGCTTCAGACCAACCGGGACAGGGTCTACTAATGAAAAACTGTTTTTT. It encodes CASSFRPTGTGSTNEKLFF.

J is TRBJ2-7 and V is TRBV18, with 9 bases fitting TRBD1. The CDR3 runs 14 residues. Germline V gene data show CDR1 as KGHSH and CDR2 as LQKENI. V shed 4 bases and J 3 bases; nucleotides not matched to a gene: 4. Here the CDR3 DNA reads TGTGCCAGCTCACTCGGGGGACAGGGCTACGAGCAGTACTTC. It codes for CASSLGGQGYEQYF.

The chain employs TRBV5-6 and TRBJ2-1; D gene ambiguous. CDR1 is SGHDT, CDR2 YYEEEE, per germline. V lost 6 bases, J lost 1 base, and 11 bases lay in between. The CDR3 is 14 residues long. Here the CDR3 reads CASKSAGSYNEQFF. DNA for the CDR3: TGTGCCAGCAAATCGGCCGGTTCCTACAATGAGCAGTTCTTC.

V is TRBV7-3 and J is TRBJ2-2, with 9 bases fitting TRBD1. J was trimmed by 6 bases and V by 2 bases; bases with no gene match: 13. This CDR3 contains 18 residues. The germline V gene encodes CDR1 SGHTA and CDR2 FQGTGA. CDR3 in DNA: TGTGCCAGCAGCTTAGCCCGCGGTCGACAGGGGGTGGCCGGGGAGCTGTTTTTT. This codes for CASSLARGRQGVAGELFF. The full variable domain, rest sourced from reference TRBV7-3 and TRBJ2-2, is GAGVSQTPSNKVTEKGKYVELRCDPISGHTALYWYRQSLGQGPEFLIYFQGTGAADDSGLPNDRFFAVRPEGSVSTLKIQRTERGDSAVYLCASSLARGRQGVAGELFFGEGSRLTVL.

Points on this clone: The identical CDR3 is also encoded by other nucleotide sequences in the sample. V and J are TRBV2 and TRBJ2-5, with D unclear. V lost 1 base to trimming and J lost 5 bases, with 8 bases between them. The CDR3 contains 13 residues. Per the germline V gene, CDR1 is SNHLY and CDR2 is FYNNEI. The CDR3 sequence: CASSEGRGETQYF. The CDR3 coding sequence is TGTGCCAGCAGTGAAGGGCGTGGCGAGACCCAGTACTTC. The full variable domain, completed using reference TRBV2 and TRBJ2-5, is EPEVTQTPSHQVTQMGQEVILRCVPISNHLYFYWYRQILGQKVEFLVSFYNNEISEKSEIFDDQFSVERPDGSNFTLKIRSTKLEDSAMYFCASSEGRGETQYFGPGTRLLVL.

The J gene is TRBJ2-3, the V gene TRBV2; TRBD2 matches 13 bases. The CDR3 has 16 amino acids. The V and J ends lost 6 bases and 5 bases, in that order; junction bases with no gene match: 8. Germline assignment: CDR1 SNHLY and CDR2 FYNNEI. The CDR3 here is CASRFRTSGSIDTQYF. The CDR3 coding sequence is TGTGCCAGCAGGTTCAGGACTAGCGGGAGTATAGATACGCAGTATTTT. Full variable domain (missing parts from reference TRBV2 and TRBJ2-3): EPEVTQTPSHQVTQMGQEVILRCVPISNHLYFYWYRQILGQKVEFLVSFYNNEISEKSEIFDDQFSVERPDGSNFTLKIRSTKLEDSAMYFCASRFRTSGSIDTQYFGPGTRLTVL.

This CDR3 is CASSKGLAGGSSYNEQFF. The CDR3 region has the DNA TGTGCCAGTAGTAAGGGACTAGCGGGGGGGAGCTCCTACAATGAGCAGTTCTTC. The genes are TRBV19 and TRBJ2-1; TRBD2 matches at 16 bases. CDR3 length: 18 residues. After removal of 4 bases from V and 0 bases from J, the junction contained 3 bases not matched to a gene. The germline V gene encodes CDR1 LNHDA and CDR2 SQIVND (reference sequence).

The V gene is TRBV2, the J gene TRBJ2-3; 11 bases align to TRBD2. The CDR3 extends over 15 amino acids. V gave up 5 bases and J gave up 2 bases; unmatched junction bases: 3. In germline, CDR1 is SNHLY, CDR2 FYNNEI. Written as DNA, the CDR3 is TGTGCCAGCAGTACTAGCGGGGGATACACAGATACGCAGTATTTT. Amino acids: CASSTSGGYTDTQYF.

The V gene is TRBV10-3, the J gene TRBJ1-2, with 8 bases aligning to TRBD1. In germline, CDR1 is ENHRY, CDR2 SYGVKD. This CDR3 is 11 amino acids long. The junction had 6 bases not matched to a gene; V was cut back by 10 bases and J by 8 bases. CDR3 sequence (DNA): TGTGCCACGAGGACAGGGTTCGGCTACACCTTC. Encoded protein: CATRTGFGYTF.

The chain carries TRBV4-3 and TRBJ1-4; D is perhaps TRBD1 (5 bases). The CDR3 is made up of 15 amino acids. Trimming pared 0 bases from V and 8 bases from J, leaving 13 bases between. Germline loops: CDR1 LGHNA, CDR2 YSLEER. CDR3 sequence: CASSQDIGDWEKLFF. DNA for the CDR3: TGCGCCAGCAGCCAAGATATAGGGGATTGGGAAAAACTGTTTTTT.

The rearrangement joins TRBV15 to TRBJ2-7, with D tentatively TRBD2 (5 bases). The CDR3 is 15 amino acids. The germline V gene encodes CDR1 LNHNV and CDR2 YYDKDF (reference sequence). V shed 3 bases and J shed 4 bases, with 16 bases lying between them. The CDR3 nucleotides read TGTGCCACCAGCAGTCACGGCGGGCCGAAATACGAGCAGTACTTC. Translating it yields CATSSHGGPKYEQYF.

This chain joins TRBV18 and TRBJ2-5; unclear D gene. V gave up 6 bases and J gave up 0 bases, with 5 bases separating them. Germline V lookup: CDR1 KGHSH, CDR2 LQKENI. The CDR3 covers 12 residues. In nucleotides, the CDR3 is TGTGCCAGCTCTAACAACCAAGAGACCCAGTACTTC. Amino acids: CASSNNQETQYF.

The chain combines TRBV6-6 with TRBJ2-1; a possible D gene is TRBD2 (6 bases). This CDR3 is built from 14 residues. Per germline, CDR1 MNHNY and CDR2 SVGAGI (reference sequence). Trimming pared 0 bases from V and 5 bases from J, leaving 8 bases between. The CDR3 reads CASSYSGGDNEQFF. DNA of the CDR3: TGTGCCAGCAGTTACTCCGGGGGAGACAATGAGCAGTTCTTC.

The rearrangement joins TRBV6-6 to TRBJ2-3, with 7 bases aligning to TRBD1. There are 14 residues in the CDR3. The V gene end was trimmed by 6 bases and the J gene end by 3 bases; junction bases not matched to a gene: 6. Germline values: CDR1 MNHNY, CDR2 SVGAGI (reference sequence). In DNA form, the CDR3 reads TGTGCCAGCAGCCTCCGGACAGGTACAGATACGCAGTATTTT. Its translation is CASSLRTGTDTQYF.

The chain joins TRBV7-9 to TRBJ2-7; 7 bases map to TRBD1. CDR3 length equals 15 residues. Germline values: CDR1 SEHNR, CDR2 FQNEAQ (reference sequence). J was trimmed by 3 bases and V by 5 bases; bases with no gene match: 10. The CDR3: CASSLQTGNLYEQYF. The CDR3 bases are TGTGCCAGCAGCCTCCAGACAGGGAACCTCTACGAGCAGTACTTC.

V gene TRBV5-1 combines with J gene TRBJ2-5, with D possibly TRBD2 on 5 matching bases. The CDR3 length is 14 residues. Germline values: CDR1 SGHRS, CDR2 YFSETQ. The germline V and J ends were trimmed by 6 bases and 2 bases, with 14 bases remaining between them. The CDR3 DNA is TGCGCCAGCAAGCCAGCGGACCTACAAGAGACCCAGTACTTC. This codes for CASKPADLQETQYF.

The V gene is TRBV15, the J gene TRBJ1-5; unclear D gene. Germline lookup yields CDR1 LNHNV and CDR2 YYDKDF (reference sequence). The CDR3 consists of 13 residues. V was shortened by 8 bases and J by 2 bases, with 10 bases between the two germline ends. The CDR3 here is CATGQGGNQPQHF. The CDR3 DNA reads as TGTGCCACCGGGCAAGGAGGCAATCAGCCCCAGCATTTT.

V is TRBV4-3 and J is TRBJ1-2; TRBD1 might be the D (5 bases). The CDR3 sequence is 14 residues long. V dropped 1 base and J dropped 0 bases, with 6 bases sitting between them. Germline CDR1 reads LGHNA; CDR2 reads YSLEER. CDR3 residues: CASSQGGTNYGYTF. Written as DNA, the CDR3 is TGCGCCAGCAGCCAAGGGGGCACTAACTATGGCTACACCTTC.

The chain uses TRBV28 and TRBJ1-5; unclear D gene. In germline, CDR1 is MDHEN, CDR2 SYDVKM. CDR3 length: 14 amino acids. V was clipped by 3 bases and J by 5 bases, with 11 bases between them. The CDR3 reads CASSFPSTYQPQHF. DNA for the CDR3: TGTGCCAGCAGTTTTCCATCAACTTATCAGCCCCAGCATTTT. The full variable domain, its missing parts supplied by reference TRBV28 and TRBJ1-5, is DVKVTQSSRYLVKRTGEKVFLECVQDMDHENMFWYRQDPGLGLRLIYFSYDVKMKEKGDIPEGYSVSREKKERFSLILESASTNQTSMYLCASSFPSTYQPQHFGDGTRLSIL.